This TCR beta chain is from a study of blood T cell repertoires in COVID-19. Using immunoSEQ multiplex PCR, the repertoire was profiled, and TCRdb retains in-frame clones only, with some absent. The sample lists approximately 38,000 clones; 87% were seen once. The CDR3 totals 20 residues. This rearrangement joins TRBV21-1 to TRBJ2-1; no DNA check was done on the table's D call, TRBD2. TRBV21-1 is marked as a pseudogene. The sample was peripheral blood. This receptor was identified in a man aged 45 to 65 with active or convalescent COVID-19. The CDR3 DNA sequence: TGTGCCAGCCCCAAAGGAGGGGCAGCTAGCGGGGGCCCGGGGGGCAATGAGCAGTTCTTC. Its protein is CASPKGGAASGGPGGNEQFF.